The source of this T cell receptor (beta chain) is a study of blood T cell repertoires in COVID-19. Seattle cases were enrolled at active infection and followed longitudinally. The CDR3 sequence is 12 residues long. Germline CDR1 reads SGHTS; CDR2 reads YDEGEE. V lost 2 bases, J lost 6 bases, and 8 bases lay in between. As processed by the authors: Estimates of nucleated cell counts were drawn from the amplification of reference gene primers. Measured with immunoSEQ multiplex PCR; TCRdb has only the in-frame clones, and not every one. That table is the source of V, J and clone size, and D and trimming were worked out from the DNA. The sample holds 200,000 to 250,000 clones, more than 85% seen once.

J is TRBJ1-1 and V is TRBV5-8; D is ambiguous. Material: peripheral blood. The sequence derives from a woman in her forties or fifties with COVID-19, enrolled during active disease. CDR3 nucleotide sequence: TGTGCCAGCAGCTTCTCGGGAGCTGAAGCTTTCTTT. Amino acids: CASSFSGAEAFF.